This T cell receptor (beta chain) derives from a study of vaccination effects on CD4 cells after COVID-19. Study details: Vaccine administered to participants consisted of two doses of either BNT162b2 or mRNA-1273.

On this clone itself: The antigen is not known.

The CDR3 consists of 15 residues. V lost 3 bases and J 2 bases, leaving 14 bases between the germline ends. The germline gives CDR1 DFQATT, CDR2 SNEGSKA (reference sequence). Subsequent to approximately 9 days of culture, CD4+ T cells were isolated. A half-volume exchange with IL-2 medium occurred on days 3 and 7. TCRdb's table, derived via immunoSEQ multiplex PCR, lists solely in-frame clones and lacks some. The sample carries roughly 56,000 clones, 65% to 80% recorded once. The receptor's source is a human donor who received a COVID-19 vaccine. J is TRBJ1-3 and V is TRBV20-1; maybe TRBD1 (6 bases). Sequencing used CD4+ T cells from PBMCs cultured without peptide, obtained before COVID-19 vaccination. In DNA, the CDR3 is TGCAGTGCTAGTAGCCCAGGGGCAGCTGGAAACACCATATATTTT. It translates to CSASSPGAAGNTIYF.